A selection of T cell receptor beta chains follows, all from one sample in a study of blood T cell repertoires in COVID-19. The data were produced by immunoSEQ multiplex PCR, yet TCRdb's version contains in-frame clones alone and is incomplete. The sample yields 300,000 to 400,000 clones, 85% seen once. Sequencing was performed on PBMCs or T cells enriched from blood (not recorded which). These receptors all come from a young woman who had been exposed to COVID-19. The CDR3 runs from the conserved cysteine through the conserved F or W. A D gene is named only where the DNA matches it firmly. Only part of the rows carry a size: once, few, many, or a class if the clone is expanded.

clone_size | j_call | d_call | v_call | cdr3_aa | cdr3_nt
. | TRBJ2-7 | . | TRBV10-1 | CASSETGGSYEQYF | TGCGCCAGCAGTGAGACCGGTGGCTCCTACGAGCAGTACTTC
. | TRBJ2-7 | . | TRBV18 | CASSADYEQYF | TGTGCCAGCTCAGCGGACTACGAGCAGTACTTC
. | TRBJ1-1 | . | TRBV24-1 | CATSVTGNTEAFF | TGTGCCACCAGTGTTACAGGGAACACTGAAGCTTTCTTT
. | TRBJ2-1 | . | TRBV4-1 | CASSGGEGAYNEQFF | TGCGCCAGCAGCGGAGGGGAAGGAGCCTACAATGAGCAGTTCTTC
once | TRBJ2-5 | TRBD1 | TRBV5-4 | CASSQTGEQETQYF | TGTGCCAGCAGCCAGACAGGGGAACAAGAGACCCAGTACTTC
once | TRBJ1-6 | . | TRBV7-2 | CASSVGLTSYNSPLHF | TGTGCCAGCAGCGTAGGACTGACCTCCTATAATTCACCCCTCCACTTT
. | TRBJ2-1 | TRBD2 | TRBV11-2 | CASSPSGLESEQFF | TGTGCCAGCAGCCCATCCGGACTAGAGAGTGAGCAGTTCTTC
. | TRBJ1-1 | TRBD1 | TRBV27 | CASSLFSTGGGRTTEAFF | TGTGCCAGCAGTCTATTTAGCACAGGGGGCGGAAGAACCACTGAAGCTTTCTTT
. | TRBJ2-2 | . | TRBV7-9 | CASSFLLAGNTGELFF | TGTGCCAGCAGCTTTCTCCTAGCCGGGAACACCGGGGAGCTGTTTTTT
. | TRBJ2-3 | TRBD1 | TRBV4-1 | CASSQAAGTGGSNTQYF | TGCGCCAGCAGCCAAGCCGCCGGGACAGGGGGCTCAAATACGCAGTATTTT
once | TRBJ1-4 | . | TRBV28 | CASSSPDSEEKLFF | TGTGCCAGCAGTTCACCGGACAGCGAAGAAAAACTGTTTTTT
. | TRBJ2-3 | TRBD2 | TRBV7-3 | CASSLTSGGAVDTQYF | TGTGCCAGCAGCTTAACTAGCGGGGGGGCGGTAGATACGCAGTATTTT
. | TRBJ2-3 | . | TRBV5-5 | CASSLVGARDTQYF | TGTGCCAGCAGCTTGGTGGGGGCGCGGGATACGCAGTATTTT
. | TRBJ2-5 | . | TRBV2 | CASRWSSEGWTQYF | TGTGCCAGCAGGTGGTCGTCGGAGGGTTGGACCCAGTACTTC
. | TRBJ2-1 | . | TRBV29-1 | CSVYHNEQFF | TGCAGCGTGTATCACAATGAGCAGTTCTTC
. | TRBJ2-7 | TRBD1 | TRBV18 | CASSPGTGARGDEQYF | TGTGCCAGCTCACCAGGGACAGGGGCACGTGGGGACGAGCAGTACTTC
few | TRBJ1-2 | . | TRBV24-1 | CATSDGSISGGYTF | TGTGCCACCAGTGACGGGTCTATTTCGGGAGGCTACACCTTC
few | TRBJ1-1 | TRBD1 | TRBV4-1 | CASSPGQGPRLWEAFF | TGCGCCAGCAGCCCAGGACAGGGCCCCCGGCTTTGGGAAGCTTTCTTT
. | TRBJ2-5 | TRBD1 | TRBV7-9 | CASTGYATGVSRETQYF | TGTGCCAGCACGGGTTACGCGACAGGGGTTTCCAGGGAGACCCAGTACTTC
once | TRBJ1-5 | . | TRBV6-5 | CAKGGNQPQHF | TGTGCCAAAGGGGGCAATCAGCCCCAGCATTTT
. | TRBJ2-2 | . | TRBV5-1 | CASSLYPGYTGELFF | TGCGCCAGCAGCTTGTACCCGGGATACACCGGGGAGCTGTTTTTT
. | TRBJ1-3 | . | TRBV28 | CASSFPQHSGNTIYF | TGTGCCAGCAGTTTCCCACAGCACTCTGGAAACACCATATATTTT
. | TRBJ2-2 | TRBD1 | TRBV2 | CASSRGDSGLGGELFF | TGTGCCAGCAGTCGTGGGGACAGCGGACTTGGCGGGGAGCTGTTTTTT
once | TRBJ1-6 | TRBD1 | TRBV30 | CAWSGQGSGSPLHF | TGTGCCTGGAGTGGACAGGGGTCGGGTTCACCCCTCCACTTT
. | TRBJ1-1 | . | TRBV11-2 | CASSLEQVITEAFF | TGTGCCAGCAGCTTAGAACAGGTCATTACTGAAGCTTTCTTT
. | TRBJ2-3 | . | TRBV11-3 | CASSPLETDTQYF | TGTGCCAGCAGCCCACTAGAGACGGATACGCAGTATTTT
. | TRBJ1-1 | TRBD1 | TRBV6-4 | CASSAGQGYGEKAFF | TGTGCCAGCAGTGCGGGACAGGGGTATGGTGAGAAGGCTTTCTTT